The 17 T cell receptor beta chains listed next were all sequenced from one sample in a study of blood T cell repertoires in COVID-19. TCRdb's copy holds only in-frame clones and misses some; the assay was immunoSEQ multiplex PCR. The sample has around 260,000 clones; approximately 80% are singletons. The sample taken for sequencing was peripheral blood. These TCRs come from a man in his 60s with acute or convalescent COVID-19.

The CDR3 DNA reads as TGTGCCAGTAGTATGCCACAGGGGGAGCTAGCCAAAAACATTCAGTACTTC. Translated, it gives CASSMPQGELAKNIQYF. This chain connects TRBV19 to TRBJ2-4; 8 bases are shared with TRBD1. J lost 0 bases, V lost 3 bases, and 7 bases had no gene match. The germline V gene has CDR1 LNHDA and CDR2 SQIVND (reference sequence). The CDR3 contains 17 residues.

This clone was picked up one time. V is TRBV7-9 and J is TRBJ1-2, with a tentative D call TRBD1 (6 bases). This CDR3 contains 16 residues. Deletions cut 2 bases from V and 4 bases from J, with 17 bases between. Germline-derived CDR1 and CDR2 are SEHNR and FQNEAQ (reference sequence). CDR3 DNA sequence: TGTGCCAGCAGCTTACCCCCCCAGGGGCCCGGCTATGGCTACACCTTC. This gives the protein CASSLPPQGPGYGYTF.

The table lists this clone with a count of one. The V gene is TRBV28, the J gene TRBJ2-7, with 10 nucleotides matching TRBD2. Trimming removed 3 bases from V and 3 bases from J; junction bases left unmatched: 5. Germline lookup yields CDR1 MDHEN and CDR2 SYDVKM. CDR3 length: 15 residues. The CDR3 DNA is TGTGCCAGCAGTTTTGTAGCGGGAGGCCGCTACGAGCAGTACTTC. Its protein is CASSFVAGGRYEQYF.

The V gene is TRBV29-1, the J gene TRBJ1-1; 9 bases line up with TRBD1. The germline gives CDR1 SQVTM, CDR2 ANQGSEA. The V and J ends lost 5 bases and 5 bases, in that order; junction bases with no gene match: 9. There are 14 residues in the CDR3. CDR3: CSVTFGQGTTEAFF. The CDR3 DNA is TGCAGCGTTACATTTGGACAGGGGACGACTGAAGCTTTCTTT.

V gene TRBV7-9 combines with J gene TRBJ2-1, with 9 bases that match TRBD1. Trimming at V came to 5 bases and at J to 6 bases, leaving 8 bases not matched to a gene. Germline CDR1 SEHNR, CDR2 FQNEAQ (reference sequence). The CDR3 has 15 amino acids. CDR3 loop: CASSERTGVVNEQFF. For the CDR3, the DNA is TGTGCCAGCAGCGAGCGGACAGGGGTGGTCAATGAGCAGTTCTTC.

The chain combines TRBV5-4 with TRBJ2-2, with 9 bases that match TRBD2. CDR1 and CDR2 from the germline V gene are SGHNT and YYREEE (reference sequence). V trimming: 6 bases; J trimming: 4 bases; junction bases outside the gene matches: 10. The CDR3 covers 16 residues. The CDR3 protein is CASTSGGAGGTGELFF. DNA of the CDR3: TGTGCCAGCACCTCGGGTGGAGCGGGAGGCACCGGGGAGCTGTTTTTT.

Details on this clone: An end of the junction differs from the germline gene, which may be a read error. The chain links TRBV7-7 to TRBJ1-3; D not certain. The CDR3 totals 15 residues. From germline, CDR1 is SSHAT and CDR2 FNYEAQ (reference sequence). This CDR3 is CASSLDGGIGNTIYF. The DNA for the CDR3 is TGTGCTAGCAGCTTAGACGGAGGAATTGGAAACACCATATATTTT.

The chain has TRBV2 and TRBJ2-7, with TRBD2 matching 9 bases. J was trimmed by 1 base and V by 2 bases; bases with no gene match: 6. The CDR3 totals 16 residues. Germline CDR1 is SNHLY and CDR2 is FYNNEI. Here the CDR3 reads CASSERLTSGSYEQYF. In DNA, the CDR3 is TGTGCCAGCAGTGAACGTTTGACTAGCGGTTCCTACGAGCAGTACTTC.

The V and J genes are TRBV7-2 and TRBJ2-3; possible D gene TRBD1, 5 bases. Germline values: CDR1 SGHTA, CDR2 FQGNSA. Trimming shortened V by 5 bases and J by 2 bases, and 14 bases separated the two germline ends. This CDR3 has 15 residues. CDR3 bases: TGTGCCAGCAGCCTGGACACAGGCATCACAGATACGCAGTATTTT. Translated, it gives CASSLDTGITDTQYF.

V gene TRBV5-1 combines with J gene TRBJ2-2, with a weak D call TRBD1 (5 bases). The CDR3 spans 16 residues. The V end was cut by 0 bases, the J end by 2 bases, with 11 bases between. Germline V gives CDR1 SGHRS, CDR2 YFSETQ. The CDR3 is CASSLGSRGNTGELFF. The CDR3 DNA follows: TGCGCCAGCAGCTTGGGGTCAAGGGGTAACACCGGGGAGCTGTTTTTT.

V and J are TRBV28 and TRBJ2-7, with TRBD2 identical over 8 bases. Trimming cost V 3 bases and J 5 bases; bases outside gene matches: 6. The CDR3 is 14 residues long. Germline values: CDR1 MDHEN, CDR2 SYDVKM. CDR3 sequence: CASSLPAGVHEQYF. The CDR3 DNA sequence: TGTGCCAGCAGTTTGCCAGCGGGAGTCCACGAGCAGTACTTC.

Only one count was recorded for this clone. The rearrangement joins TRBV19 to TRBJ1-2; 9 bases line up with TRBD1. The CDR3 loop spans 15 amino acids. V lost 5 bases, J lost 4 bases, and 8 bases stayed unmatched. Germline V gene data show CDR1 as LNHDA and CDR2 as SQIVND (reference sequence). The CDR3: CASSDSGTGFYGYTF. The CDR3 region has the DNA TGTGCCAGTAGTGACTCCGGGACAGGGTTCTATGGCTACACCTTC.

The chain uses TRBV3-1 (or the pseudogene TRBV3-2) and TRBJ1-2; 7 bases align to TRBD1. The CDR3 sequence is 13 residues long. V lost 4 bases to trimming and J lost 7 bases; unmatched junction nucleotides: 6. Germline loops: CDR1 LGHDT, CDR2 YNNKEL (reference sequence). The chain's CDR3 is CASSRGDSGGYTF. CDR3 nucleotide sequence: TGTGCCAGCAGCCGAGGGGACAGCGGTGGCTACACCTTC.

The CDR3 reads CASSIGAGGRYEQYF. The CDR3 coding sequence is TGTGCCAGTAGTATAGGGGCAGGAGGGCGCTACGAGCAGTACTTC. J is TRBJ2-7 and V is TRBV19, with D perhaps matching TRBD2 (6 bases). The germline gives CDR1 LNHDA, CDR2 SQIVND (reference sequence). Between the trimmed V and J ends, which lost 1 base and 3 bases, there was a span of 13 bases. The CDR3 sequence is 15 residues long. Using reference TRBV19 and TRBJ2-7 for the parts outside the CDR3, the full variable domain is DGGITQSPKYLFRKEGQNVTLSCEQNLNHDAMYWYRQDPGQGLRLIYYSQIVNDFQKGDIAEGYSVSREKKESFPLTVTSAQKNPTAFYLCASSIGAGGRYEQYFGPGTRLTVT.

The chain recombines TRBV18 with TRBJ2-3, with TRBD1 matching over 10 bases. The ends lost 5 bases at V and 1 base at J; junction bases unmatched: 3. This CDR3 spans 15 amino acids. Germline-derived CDR1 and CDR2 are KGHSH and LQKENI. The CDR3 sequence is CASSGTGEGTDTQYF. CDR3 DNA sequence: TGTGCCAGCTCAGGGACAGGGGAAGGCACAGATACGCAGTATTTT.

This chain joins TRBV7-8 and TRBJ2-2; D perhaps matches TRBD1 (5 bases). The V and J ends lost 4 bases and 7 bases respectively, with 13 bases between them. The CDR3 extends over 14 amino acids. Germline CDR1 reads SGHVS; CDR2 reads FQNEAQ. The CDR3 DNA follows: TGTGCCAGCAGCTCTAGGGGCCAGGGCGGGGAGCTGTTTTTT. It is translated as CASSSRGQGGELFF.

The chain carries TRBV5-1 and TRBJ2-5; D possibly corresponds to TRBD2 (5 bases). V lost 2 bases to trimming and J lost 0 bases, with 14 bases between them. Per the germline V gene, CDR1 is SGHRS and CDR2 is YFSETQ. The CDR3 contains 16 residues. The CDR3 loop reads CASSLGLRGDQETQYF. In DNA, the CDR3 is TGCGCCAGCAGCTTAGGACTCCGGGGAGACCAAGAGACCCAGTACTTC.